Following are 19 T cell receptor beta chains from one sample sequenced in a study of metastatic and nonmetastatic thyroid tumors. TCRdb reanalyzed the PCR reads with MiXCR. The repertoire holds 10,000 to 13,000 clones, with roughly two fifths as singletons. There were no patients who had received any treatment before thyroid surgery. The sample taken for sequencing was tumor tissue. The receptors here all came from a female donor with papillary thyroid cancer or a benign thyroid nodule (not recorded which). Some clones in this sample may be carry-over from other donors' samples.

The CDR3: CASSEFQYSNQPQHF. For the CDR3, the DNA is TGTGCCAGCAGTGAGTTTCAGTATAGCAATCAGCCCCAGCATTTT. The chain combines TRBV2 with TRBJ1-5; D remains unclear. Germline loops: CDR1 SNHLY, CDR2 FYNNEI. The CDR3 totals 15 residues. Trimming took off 3 bases at V and 0 bases at J, with 9 bases between the two ends.

The sample holds a few counts of this clone. This chain uses TRBV6-5 with TRBJ1-1, with D perhaps matching TRBD1 (6 bases). V gave up 2 bases and J gave up 4 bases, with 8 bases separating them. There are 13 residues in the CDR3. CDR1 is MNHEY and CDR2 is SVGAGI in the germline V gene. The CDR3 reads CASSYEGGTEAFF. The CDR3 DNA is TGTGCCAGCAGTTACGAGGGGGGCACTGAAGCTTTCTTT.

The J gene is TRBJ2-3, the V gene TRBV11-1; TRBD2 agrees at 11 bases. Germline assignment: CDR1 SGHAT and CDR2 FQDESV (reference sequence). V lost 5 bases and J lost 4; bases outside the gene matches: 8. The CDR3 spans 16 residues. CDR3 DNA: TGTGCCAGCAGCAGACTACTAGCGGGAGTCCCAGATACGCAGTATTTT. Translating gives CASSRLLAGVPDTQYF.

The table lists this clone with a few counts. V is TRBV6-1 and J is TRBJ2-7; D is possibly TRBD1 (6 bases). The CDR3 extends over 15 amino acids. The V end lost 4 bases, the J end lost 0 bases, and 13 bases lay between the germline ends. Germline V CDR1 and CDR2: MNHNS, SASEGT. CDR3 sequence reads: CASSVQGRSSYEQYF. In nucleotides, the CDR3 is TGTGCCAGCAGTGTGCAGGGGAGAAGCTCCTACGAGCAGTACTTC.

In this sample, this clone turned up a few times. The chain carries TRBV28 and TRBJ1-5, with D hard to call. This CDR3 comprises 14 residues. Trimming stripped 2 bases from V and 1 base from J, with 6 bases between. Germline V gene lookup returns CDR1 MDHEN and CDR2 SYDVKM. The CDR3 coding sequence is TGTGCCAGCAGTTTACCCTGGAGCAATCAGCCCCAGCATTTT. It yields the protein CASSLPWSNQPQHF.

The chain uses TRBV11-2 and TRBJ1-2, with a tentative D call TRBD1 (6 bases). This CDR3 spans 15 amino acids. CDR1 SGHAT and CDR2 FQNNGV come from the germline V gene. The V gene lost 4 bases and the J gene lost 6 bases, with 18 bases spanning the gap. The CDR3 DNA reads as TGTGCCAGCAGCTATATTCGGACAGCACTCAATGGCTACACCTTC. It is translated as CASSYIRTALNGYTF.

The genes are TRBV6-2 or TRBV6-3 and TRBJ2-1; 7 nucleotides agree with TRBD2. Germline V CDR1 and CDR2: MNHEY, SVGEGT. The CDR3 runs to 15 residues. The V gene end was trimmed by 10 bases and the J gene end by 4 bases; junction bases not matched to a gene: 13. CDR3 sequence: CATRESAGVYNEQFF. The CDR3 DNA sequence: TGTGCCACCAGGGAGTCGGCGGGAGTGTACAATGAGCAGTTCTTC.

A single count supports this clone. A junction end diverges from the germline sequence, so it may reflect a read error. CDR3 sequence reads: CTSSLIGDYGYTF. The CDR3, as DNA: TGTACCAGCAGCTTAATCGGGGACTATGGTTACACCTTC. J is TRBJ1-2 and V is TRBV5-6; D might be TRBD1 (5 bases). Germline V gene lookup returns CDR1 SGHDT and CDR2 YYEEEE. This CDR3 region has 13 residues.

The J gene is TRBJ1-6, the V gene TRBV11-1; D gene unclear. CDR1 and CDR2 from the germline V gene are SGHAT and FQDESV (reference sequence). The CDR3 is 14 amino acids. V lost 5 bases to trimming and J lost 5 bases, with 10 bases between them. The CDR3 reads CASSRTGNNSPLHF. CDR3 in DNA: TGTGCCAGCAGCCGGACTGGTAATAATTCACCCCTCCACTTT.

In its sample, this clone was seen a few times. The rearrangement uses TRBV28 and TRBJ1-2, with TRBD1 identical over 7 bases. With 6 bases clipped from V and 6 bases from J, the junction kept 13 bases outside the gene matches. The CDR3 runs 15 residues. Germline V lookup: CDR1 MDHEN, CDR2 SYDVKM. CDR3 in DNA: TGTGCCAGCAGCATAACAGGGGCCACAAAGGATGGCTACACCTTC. Translated, it gives CASSITGATKDGYTF.

A word on this clone: One end of the junction varies from germline; a read error may be responsible. The J gene is TRBJ2-5, the V gene TRBV5-1; 13 bases map to TRBD2. Germline V lookup: CDR1 SGHRS, CDR2 YFSETQ. This CDR3 comprises 17 residues. CDR3 in amino acids: CASSQGLAGLLQDTQYF. DNA for the CDR3: TGCGCCAGCAGCCAGGGACTAGCGGGGCTATTACAAGATACCCAGTACTTC. The full variable domain, its missing parts supplied by reference TRBV5-1 and TRBJ2-5, is KAGVTQTPRYLIKTRGQQVTLSCSPISGHRSVSWYQQTPGQGLQFLFEYFSETQRNKGNFPGRFSGRQFSNSRSEMNVSTLELGDSALYLCASSQGLAGLLQDTQYFGPGTRLLVL.

The chain joins TRBV28 to TRBJ2-5; D is undetermined. The CDR3 runs to 10 residues. Trimming cost V 5 bases and J 7 bases, with 5 bases left between them. Germline CDR1 and CDR2: MDHEN and SYDVKM. CDR3 loop: CASSPGTQYF. In DNA form, the CDR3 reads TGTGCCAGCAGTCCCGGGACCCAGTACTTC.

V usage is TRBV12-3 or TRBV12-4 and J usage is TRBJ2-2; D gene uncertain. The CDR3 totals 15 residues. The germline V and J ends were trimmed by 4 bases and 5 bases, with 14 bases remaining between them. The CDR3 reads CASSSNNQGTGELFF. The CDR3 coding sequence is TGTGCCAGCAGTTCGAACAACCAAGGAACCGGGGAGCTGTTTTTT.

The V gene is TRBV20-1, the J gene TRBJ2-1; D possibly uses TRBD1 or TRBD2 (6 bases each). Trimming shortened V by 6 bases and J by 7 bases, and 19 bases separated the two germline ends. The germline CDR1 and CDR2 sequences are DFQATT and SNEGSKA (reference sequence). There are 14 residues in the CDR3. The CDR3 loop reads CSATEGGEGNEQFF. CDR3 nucleotides: TGCAGTGCCACTGAGGGGGGAGAAGGGAATGAGCAGTTCTTC.

This clone has just a few counts. The chain recombines TRBV27 with TRBJ2-7; D remains unclear. From germline, CDR1 is MNHEY and CDR2 SMNVEV (reference sequence). The CDR3 has 15 amino acids. V lost 2 bases and J lost 1, with 12 bases in between. CDR3 residues: CASSLERPPSYEQYF. The CDR3 DNA sequence: TGTGCCAGCAGTTTAGAGAGACCTCCGTCCTACGAGCAGTACTTC.

This sequence joins TRBV11-2 and TRBJ2-1, with D unresolved. The germline V and J ends were trimmed by 4 bases and 10 bases, with 14 bases remaining between them. The CDR3 extends over 13 amino acids. In germline, CDR1 is SGHAT, CDR2 FQNNGV. The CDR3 spells CASSSPWTGEQFF. The CDR3 nucleotides are TGTGCCAGCAGCTCCCCCTGGACCGGAGAGCAGTTCTTC.

The rearrangement links TRBV20-1 to TRBJ1-1; a possible D gene is TRBD1 (6 bases). Per germline, CDR1 DFQATT and CDR2 SNEGSKA (reference sequence). This CDR3 region has 14 residues. V was shortened by 3 bases and J by 4 bases, with 15 bases between the two germline ends. CDR3 residues: CSASDQGLGTEAFF. DNA for the CDR3: TGCAGTGCTAGCGATCAGGGGTTGGGCACTGAAGCTTTCTTT.

This clone has only one observation. The chain couples TRBV20-1 to TRBJ2-1; the D is unclear. V was pared by 3 bases and J by 3 bases, with 3 bases between. Germline assignment: CDR1 DFQATT and CDR2 SNEGSKA (reference sequence). The length of the CDR3 is 11 residues. The CDR3: CSASHYNEQFF. The CDR3 DNA follows: TGCAGTGCTAGCCACTACAATGAGCAGTTCTTC.

This clone occurred a few times. The chain is built from TRBV2 and TRBJ2-1, with D possibly matching TRBD1 (7 bases). Deletions cut 10 bases from V and 6 bases from J, with 19 bases between. The CDR3 length is 14 residues. Germline loops: CDR1 SNHLY, CDR2 FYNNEI. The CDR3 here is CATGGTGVANEQFF. CDR3 nucleotide sequence: TGTGCCACCGGGGGTACAGGGGTTGCCAATGAGCAGTTCTTC.